This record concerns one T cell receptor beta chain sequence. Antigen unknown. Exclusion criteria comprised uncontrolled infection, other autoimmune disease, pregnancy or lactation. J gave up 6 bases and V 11 bases, and 5 bases lay outside the gene matches. The germline gives CDR1 MGHDK, CDR2 SYGVNS. CDR3 length equals 12 residues. The data derive from a study of T cells in Graves' hyperthyroidism and ophthalmopathy. Study outcomes and limitations: Ophthalmopathy cases were set apart from stable hyperthyroidism by a 13 V-J model.

RNA transcripts were the template for amplifying TCR beta CDR3 regions. The HTBI primer set served for first-round RT-PCR of the TCR CDR3. One entry per CDR3 protein results from TCRdb running MiXCR on the multiplex PCR reads. The table lists 600,000 to 700,000 distinct CDR3 sequences, approximately 42% of them singletons, with under 8% in the top ten. The chain recombines TRBV25-1 with TRBJ1-4; TRBD1 matches 8 bases. Sequenced material: peripheral blood or thyroid tissue (not recorded which). The TCR was taken from an adult man with Graves' disease, either hyperthyroidism or ophthalmopathy (not recorded which). This CDR3 is CALQGADEKLFF. CDR3 bases: TGTGCCCTCCAGGGGGCGGATGAAAAACTGTTTTTT.